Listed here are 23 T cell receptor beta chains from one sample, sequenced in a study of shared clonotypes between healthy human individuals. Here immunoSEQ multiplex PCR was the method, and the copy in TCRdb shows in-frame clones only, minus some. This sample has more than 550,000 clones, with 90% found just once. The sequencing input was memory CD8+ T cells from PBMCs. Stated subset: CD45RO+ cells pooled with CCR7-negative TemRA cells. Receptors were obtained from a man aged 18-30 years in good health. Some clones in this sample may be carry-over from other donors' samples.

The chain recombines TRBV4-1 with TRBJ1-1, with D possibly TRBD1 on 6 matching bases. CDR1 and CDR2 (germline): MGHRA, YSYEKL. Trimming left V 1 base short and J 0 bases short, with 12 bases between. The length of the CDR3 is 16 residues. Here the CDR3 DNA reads TGCGCCAGCAGCCAAGCTTCGGCAGGGGTGAACACTGAAGCTTTCTTT. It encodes CASSQASAGVNTEAFF.

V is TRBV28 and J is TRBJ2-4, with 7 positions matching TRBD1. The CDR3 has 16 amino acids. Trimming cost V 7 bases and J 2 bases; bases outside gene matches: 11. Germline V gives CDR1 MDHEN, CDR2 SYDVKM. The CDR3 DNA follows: TGTGCCAGCACCCCCAACACAGGGGCAACCAAAAACATTCAGTACTTC. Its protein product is CASTPNTGATKNIQYF.

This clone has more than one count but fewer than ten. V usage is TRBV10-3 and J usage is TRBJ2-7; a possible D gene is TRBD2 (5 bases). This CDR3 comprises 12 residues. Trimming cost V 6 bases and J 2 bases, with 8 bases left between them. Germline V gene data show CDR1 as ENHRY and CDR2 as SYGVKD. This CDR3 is CAISSGTYEQYF. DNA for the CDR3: TGTGCCATCAGCTCCGGGACCTACGAGCAGTACTTC.

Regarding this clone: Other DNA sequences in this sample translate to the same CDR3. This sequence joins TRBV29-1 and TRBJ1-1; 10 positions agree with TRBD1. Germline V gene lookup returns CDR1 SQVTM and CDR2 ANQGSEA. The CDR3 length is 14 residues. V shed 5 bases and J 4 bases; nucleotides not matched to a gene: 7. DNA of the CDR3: TGCAGCGTTCCCGGGACAGGGGAGGTCACTGAAGCTTTCTTT. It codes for CSVPGTGEVTEAFF.

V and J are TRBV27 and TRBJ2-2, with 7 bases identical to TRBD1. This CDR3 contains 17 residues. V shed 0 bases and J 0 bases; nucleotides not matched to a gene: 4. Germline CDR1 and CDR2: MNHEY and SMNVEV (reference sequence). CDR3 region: CASSLSWQGANTGELFF. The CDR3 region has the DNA TGTGCCAGCAGTTTATCCTGGCAGGGGGCGAACACCGGGGAGCTGTTTTTT.

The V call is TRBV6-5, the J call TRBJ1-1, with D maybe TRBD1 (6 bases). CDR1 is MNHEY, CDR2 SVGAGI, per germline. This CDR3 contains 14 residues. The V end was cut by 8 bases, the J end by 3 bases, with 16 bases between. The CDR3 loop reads CASRYTAGDTEAFF. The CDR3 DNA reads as TGTGCCAGCCGCTACACGGCAGGGGACACTGAAGCTTTCTTT.

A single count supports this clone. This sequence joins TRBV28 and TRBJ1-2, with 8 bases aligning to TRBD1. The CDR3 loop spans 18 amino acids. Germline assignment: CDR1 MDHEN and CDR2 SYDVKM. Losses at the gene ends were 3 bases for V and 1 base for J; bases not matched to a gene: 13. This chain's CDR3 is CASSFAIVRQGFNYGYTF. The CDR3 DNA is TGTGCCAGCAGTTTTGCAATCGTGCGACAGGGGTTTAACTATGGCTACACCTTC.

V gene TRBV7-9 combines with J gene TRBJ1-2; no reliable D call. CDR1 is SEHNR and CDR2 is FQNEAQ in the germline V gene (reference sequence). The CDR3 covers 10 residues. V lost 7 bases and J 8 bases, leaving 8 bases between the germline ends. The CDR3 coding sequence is TGTGCCAGCAACCCTTTGGGCTACACCTTC. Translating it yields CASNPLGYTF.

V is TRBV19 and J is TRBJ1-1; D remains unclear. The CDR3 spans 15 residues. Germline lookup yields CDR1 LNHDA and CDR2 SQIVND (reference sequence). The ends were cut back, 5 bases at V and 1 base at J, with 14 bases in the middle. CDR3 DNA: TGTGCCAGTAGTCCGACATGGGCGGCGAACACTGAAGCTTTCTTT. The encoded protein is CASSPTWAANTEAFF.

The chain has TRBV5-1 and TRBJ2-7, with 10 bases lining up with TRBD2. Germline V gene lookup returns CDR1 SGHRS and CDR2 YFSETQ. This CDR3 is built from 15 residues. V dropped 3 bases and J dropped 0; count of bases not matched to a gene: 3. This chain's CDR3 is CASSWTSGGSYEQYF. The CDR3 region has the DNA TGCGCCAGCAGCTGGACTAGCGGAGGCTCCTACGAGCAGTACTTC.

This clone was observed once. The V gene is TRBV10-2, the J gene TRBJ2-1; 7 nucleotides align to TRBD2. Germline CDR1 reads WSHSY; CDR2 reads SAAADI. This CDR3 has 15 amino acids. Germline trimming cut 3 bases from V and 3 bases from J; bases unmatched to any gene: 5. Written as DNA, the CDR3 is TGCGCCAGCAGTGACTCCAGCGGGAACTACAATGAGCAGTTCTTC. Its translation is CASSDSSGNYNEQFF.

The CDR3 nucleotides read TGTGCGAGCCGCGGGCTAGCGGAAACTCCGAACTCCAATGAGCAGTTCTTC. Translated: CASRGLAETPNSNEQFF. V and J are TRBV28 and TRBJ2-1; the match to TRBD2 covers 7 bases. The CDR3 loop spans 17 amino acids. Germline lookup yields CDR1 MDHEN and CDR2 SYDVKM.

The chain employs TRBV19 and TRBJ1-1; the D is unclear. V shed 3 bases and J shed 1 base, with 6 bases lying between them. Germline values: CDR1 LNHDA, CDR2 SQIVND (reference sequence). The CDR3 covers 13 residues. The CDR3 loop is CASSMNPNTEAFF. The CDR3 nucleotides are TGTGCCAGTAGTATGAATCCGAACACTGAAGCTTTCTTT.

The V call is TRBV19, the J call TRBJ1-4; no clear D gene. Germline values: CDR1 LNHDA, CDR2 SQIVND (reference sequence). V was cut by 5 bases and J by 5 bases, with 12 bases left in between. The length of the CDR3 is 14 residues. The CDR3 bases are TGTGCCAGTAGTGTTTATCCGTCAAATGAAAAACTGTTTTTT. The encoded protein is CASSVYPSNEKLFF.

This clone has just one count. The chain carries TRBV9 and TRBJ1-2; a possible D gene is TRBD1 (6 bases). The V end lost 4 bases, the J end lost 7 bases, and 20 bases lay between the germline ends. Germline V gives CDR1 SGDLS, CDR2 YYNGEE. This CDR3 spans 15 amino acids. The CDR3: CASSTRQARLSGYTF. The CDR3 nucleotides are TGTGCCAGCAGCACCAGACAGGCGCGTCTATCTGGCTACACCTTC.

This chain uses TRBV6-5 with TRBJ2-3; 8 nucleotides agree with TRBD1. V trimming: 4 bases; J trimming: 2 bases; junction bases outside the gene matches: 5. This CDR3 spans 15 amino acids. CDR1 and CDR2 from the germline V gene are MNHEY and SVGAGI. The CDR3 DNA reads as TGTGCCAGCAGTTTGGACAGGGCCTACACAGATACGCAGTATTTT. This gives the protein CASSLDRAYTDTQYF.

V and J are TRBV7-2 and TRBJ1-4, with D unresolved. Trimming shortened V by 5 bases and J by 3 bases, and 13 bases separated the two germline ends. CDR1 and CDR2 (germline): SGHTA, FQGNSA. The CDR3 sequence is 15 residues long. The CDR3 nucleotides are TGTGCCAGCAGCCCCCGGCAGCCCTCTAATGAAAAACTGTTTTTT. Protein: CASSPRQPSNEKLFF.

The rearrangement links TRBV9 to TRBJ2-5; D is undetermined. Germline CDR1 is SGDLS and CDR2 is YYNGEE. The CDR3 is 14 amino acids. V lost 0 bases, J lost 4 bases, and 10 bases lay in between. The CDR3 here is CASSVGVLLETQYF. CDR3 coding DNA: TGTGCCAGCAGCGTAGGAGTCCTCCTAGAGACCCAGTACTTC.

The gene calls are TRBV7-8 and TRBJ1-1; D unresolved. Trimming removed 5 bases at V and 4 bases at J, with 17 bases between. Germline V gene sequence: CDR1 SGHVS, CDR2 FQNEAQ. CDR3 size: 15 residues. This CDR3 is CASSLPLGVRTEAFF. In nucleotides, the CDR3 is TGTGCCAGCAGCCTCCCACTTGGGGTACGCACTGAAGCTTTCTTT.

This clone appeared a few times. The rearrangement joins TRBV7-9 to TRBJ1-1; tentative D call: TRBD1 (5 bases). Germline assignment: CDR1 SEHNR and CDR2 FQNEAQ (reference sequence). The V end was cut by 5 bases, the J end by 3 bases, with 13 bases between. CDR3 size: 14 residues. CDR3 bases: TGTGCCAGCAGCGCCGGGGGGGTGTACACTGAAGCTTTCTTT. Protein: CASSAGGVYTEAFF. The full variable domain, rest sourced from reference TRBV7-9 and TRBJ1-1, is DTGVSQNPRHKITKRGQNVTFRCDPISEHNRLYWYRQTLGQGPEFLTYFQNEAQLEKSRLLSDRFSAERPKGSFSTLEIQRTEQGDSAMYLCASSAGGVYTEAFFGQGTRLTVV.

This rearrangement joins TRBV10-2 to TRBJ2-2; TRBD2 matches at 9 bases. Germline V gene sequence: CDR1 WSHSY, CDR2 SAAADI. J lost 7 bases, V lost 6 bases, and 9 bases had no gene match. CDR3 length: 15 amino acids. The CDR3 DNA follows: TGCGCCAGCAGCCCCGAGCGGGAGGTTAACGGGGAGCTGTTTTTT. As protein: CASSPEREVNGELFF.

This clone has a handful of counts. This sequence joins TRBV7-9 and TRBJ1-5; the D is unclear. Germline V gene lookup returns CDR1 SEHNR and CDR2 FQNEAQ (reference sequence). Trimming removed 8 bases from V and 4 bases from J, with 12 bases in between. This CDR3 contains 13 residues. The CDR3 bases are TGTGCCAGCGAGTCGGACGGAAATCAGCCCCAGCATTTT. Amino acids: CASESDGNQPQHF.

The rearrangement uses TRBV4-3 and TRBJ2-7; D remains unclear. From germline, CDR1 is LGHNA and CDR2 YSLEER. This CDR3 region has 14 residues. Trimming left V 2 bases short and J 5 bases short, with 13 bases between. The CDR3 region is CASSQSRHSDEQYF. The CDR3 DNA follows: TGCGCCAGCAGCCAATCGAGACATTCTGACGAGCAGTACTTC.